A single sample gave rise to the 3 T cell receptor beta chains below, sequenced in a study of T cell responses to AZD1222 COVID-19 vaccine. Generated by immunoSEQ multiplex PCR, the TCRdb table keeps only in-frame clones and is missing some. The repertoire holds 150,000 to 200,000 clones, with almost 95% as singletons. The sequencing here drew on peripheral blood, taken on day 0 of AZD1222 vaccination. These TCRs come from an adult in good health.

This rearrangement joins TRBV9 to TRBJ2-1, with D possibly TRBD2 on 6 matching bases. The CDR3 length is 17 residues. Between the trimmed V and J ends, which lost 1 base and 4 bases, there was a span of 18 bases. Germline CDR1 reads SGDLS; CDR2 reads YYNGEE. CDR3 nucleotide sequence: TGTGCCAGCAGCGTAAAATCCGGTTGGGGACTTTACAATGAGCAGTTCTTC. This translates into CASSVKSGWGLYNEQFF. Supplemented by reference TRBV9 and TRBJ2-1, the full variable domain reads DSGVTQTPKHLITATGQRVTLRCSPRSGDLSVYWYQQSLDQGLQFLIQYYNGEERAKGNILERFSAQQFPDLHSELNLSSLELGDSALYFCASSVKSGWGLYNEQFFGPGTRLTVL.

This chain links TRBV19 with TRBJ1-1; TRBD1 might be the D (6 bases). The CDR3 consists of 13 residues. Per germline, CDR1 LNHDA and CDR2 SQIVND (reference sequence). V lost 6 bases and J 1 base, leaving 9 bases between the germline ends. The CDR3 bases are TGTGCCAGTAGGAGGACAGAGAACACTGAAGCTTTCTTT. It encodes CASRRTENTEAFF.

The CDR3 region has the DNA TGCAGTGCTAATCTAGGGGACGAGCAGTACTTC. It yields the protein CSANLGDEQYF. The V gene is TRBV20-1, the J gene TRBJ2-7; TRBD1 is a possible D gene (5 bases). CDR3 length equals 11 residues. V lost 4 bases and J lost 5, with 9 bases in between. CDR1 DFQATT and CDR2 SNEGSKA come from the germline V gene (reference sequence).